Following are 5 T cell receptor beta chains from one sample sequenced in a study of chemoradiotherapy in HPV16-positive cancers. The assay was immunoSEQ multiplex PCR, and TCRdb's table has in-frame clones only and misses some. The sample gives about 68,000 clones, about 88% of which show up once; over 4% is in the top ten. Sequences were derived from blood, sampled from a patient who underwent chemoradiotherapy. The source is a human donor with HPV-associated anogenital cancer.

The chain links TRBV4-2 to TRBJ2-7; 9 bases match TRBD2. The CDR3 spans 16 residues. Trimming took 0 bases from V and 2 from J; bases not matched to a gene: 5. Germline V gene lookup returns CDR1 LGHNA and CDR2 YNFKEQ. The CDR3 coding sequence is TGTGCCAGCAGCCAAGAGGCTAGCGGGGCTCCCTACGAGCAGTACTTC. It yields the protein CASSQEASGAPYEQYF.

CDR3 nucleotide sequence: TGCAGCGTTGAAGATGGTAGGACGGGAAAAGCTTTCTTT. This translates into CSVEDGRTGKAFF. The chain employs TRBV29-1 and TRBJ1-1; D remains unclear. The germline V gene encodes CDR1 SQVTM and CDR2 ANQGSEA. V dropped 0 bases and J dropped 9 bases, with 14 bases sitting between them. The CDR3 loop spans 13 amino acids.

The CDR3 DNA sequence: TGTGCCAGCAGCCCCGCGGGGGTCGGGGCAACTAATGAAAAACTGTTTTTT. It yields the protein CASSPAGVGATNEKLFF. The rearrangement joins TRBV7-3 to TRBJ1-4, with a tentative D call TRBD1 (5 bases). The germline CDR1 and CDR2 sequences are SGHTA and FQGTGA. V lost 5 bases, J lost 0 bases, and 16 bases lay in between. This CDR3 region has 17 residues.

The chain carries TRBV5-8 and TRBJ1-3, with D hard to call. The germline V and J ends were trimmed by 4 bases and 2 bases, with 13 bases remaining between them. Germline V gene data show CDR1 as SGHTS and CDR2 as YDEGEE. This CDR3 has 15 residues. CDR3 protein: CASSQAGLAGNTIYF. For the CDR3, the DNA is TGTGCCAGCAGCCAGGCTGGGTTGGCTGGAAACACCATATATTTT. The variable domain in full, completed from reference TRBV5-8 and TRBJ1-3, reads EAGVTQSPTHLIKTRGQQATLRCSPISGHTSVYWYQQALGLGLQFLLWYDEGEERNRGNFPPRFSGRQFPNYSSELNVNALELEDSALYLCASSQAGLAGNTIYFGEGSWLTVV.

The V call is TRBV19, the J call TRBJ1-1, with D tentatively TRBD1 (5 bases). CDR3 length: 13 residues. Looked up from germline, CDR1 is LNHDA and CDR2 is SQIVND (reference sequence). V was shortened by 6 bases and J by 4 bases, with 12 bases between the two germline ends. The CDR3, as DNA: TGTGCCAGTAGCGGGACTATGGGCACTGAAGCTTTCTTT. Its protein is CASSGTMGTEAFF.